Presented here are 31 T cell receptor beta chains from one specimen sequenced in a study of shared clonotypes between healthy human individuals. Profiled with immunoSEQ multiplex PCR; TCRdb holds only in-frame clones, not every one. The table has about 2.4 million clones, 93% seen once. Sequencing was performed on naive CD4+ T cells from PBMCs. The subset was: CD45RA+ positively selected. All receptors come from a man aged 18 to 30 in good health. Some clones in this sample may be carry-over from other donors' samples.

The J gene is TRBJ2-7, the V gene TRBV29-1; D is undetermined. The CDR3 has 12 residues. The germline gives CDR1 SQVTM, CDR2 ANQGSEA. V lost 4 bases and J lost 3, with 10 bases in between. In nucleotides, the CDR3 is TGCAGCGTTGGGTTAATGAACTACGAGCAGTACTTC. Amino acid sequence: CSVGLMNYEQYF.

J is TRBJ2-7 and V is TRBV30, with TRBD1 matching 7 bases. The J segment lost 2 bases and the V segment lost 2 bases, leaving 6 bases of the junction unmatched. Germline lookup yields CDR1 GTSNPN and CDR2 SVGIG (reference sequence). CDR3 length: 14 residues. The CDR3 DNA is TGTGCCTGGAGTCGCCCGGGACAGCCCTACGAGCAGTACTTC. This translates into CAWSRPGQPYEQYF.

The chain is built from TRBV2 and TRBJ2-2; 8 nucleotides match TRBD2. V lost 7 bases and J lost 6; bases outside the gene matches: 7. This CDR3 comprises 14 residues. Germline V gives CDR1 SNHLY, CDR2 FYNNEI. CDR3 sequence (DNA): TGTGCCAGCACTCGGGAGGGAGCGGCCGGGGAGCTGTTTTTT. Translated: CASTREGAAGELFF.

The rearrangement uses TRBV2 and TRBJ1-5, with D perhaps matching TRBD1 (5 bases). The ends were cut back, 4 bases at V and 6 bases at J, with 10 bases in the middle. Germline CDR1 is SNHLY and CDR2 is FYNNEI. The CDR3 has 13 residues. The CDR3 DNA follows: TGTGCCAGCAGTGGTCAGGGCAGTCAGCCCCAGCATTTT. Amino acids: CASSGQGSQPQHF.

This rearrangement joins TRBV15 to TRBJ2-6; no clear D. The V end lost 0 bases, the J end lost 1 base, and 10 bases lay between the germline ends. The CDR3 runs 17 residues. Looked up from germline, CDR1 is LNHNV and CDR2 is YYDKDF (reference sequence). The CDR3 nucleotides are TGTGCCACCAGCAGAGACCGGGCAAGATCTGGGGCCAACGTCCTGACTTTC. This translates into CATSRDRARSGANVLTF. The variable domain in full, with the rest retrieved from reference TRBV15 and TRBJ2-6, is DAMVIQNPRYQVTQFGKPVTLSCSQTLNHNVMYWYQQKSSQAPKLLFHYYDKDFNNEADTPDNFQSRRPNTSFCFLDIRSPGLGDTAMYLCATSRDRARSGANVLTFGAGSRLTVL.

The gene calls are TRBV11-2 and TRBJ2-7; TRBD2 aligns across 13 bases. The CDR3 runs 16 residues. CDR1 SGHAT and CDR2 FQNNGV come from the germline V gene. The ends lost 5 bases at V and 6 bases at J; junction bases unmatched: 10. For the CDR3, the DNA is TGTGCCAGCAGCGTCCGGACTAGCGGGGGTCGGGCCGAGCAGTACTTC. It codes for CASSVRTSGGRAEQYF.

The rearrangement links TRBV18 to TRBJ2-6; D may be TRBD2 (6 bases). The CDR3 sequence is 19 residues long. CDR1 KGHSH and CDR2 LQKENI come from the germline V gene. Between the trimmed V and J ends, which lost 6 bases and 0 bases, there was a span of 21 bases. The CDR3 sequence is CASSPRGGSQSSGANVLTF. CDR3 sequence (DNA): TGTGCCAGCTCCCCTCGGGGAGGATCCCAAAGCTCTGGGGCCAACGTCCTGACTTTC.

The chain employs TRBV4-3 and TRBJ1-1; the match to TRBD1 covers 7 bases. CDR3 length: 17 amino acids. The germline V gene has CDR1 LGHNA and CDR2 YSLEER. The ends lost 1 base at V and 0 bases at J; junction bases unmatched: 8. The CDR3 DNA reads TGCGCCAGCAGCCAAGTAATGGGGACAGTCATGAACACTGAAGCTTTCTTT. It is translated as CASSQVMGTVMNTEAFF.

This chain uses TRBV9 with TRBJ1-5; D is unclear. Trimming removed 1 base at V and 0 bases at J, with 8 bases between. The germline V gene has CDR1 SGDLS and CDR2 YYNGEE. The CDR3 spans 15 residues. The CDR3 protein is CASSVSADSNQPQHF. CDR3 coding DNA: TGTGCCAGCAGCGTATCGGCCGATAGCAATCAGCCCCAGCATTTT.

V gene TRBV5-1 combines with J gene TRBJ2-7; TRBD2 matches 8 bases. Germline values: CDR1 SGHRS, CDR2 YFSETQ. V trimming: 3 bases; J trimming: 5 bases; junction bases outside the gene matches: 10. This CDR3 is 15 amino acids long. This CDR3 reads CASSSGGASGDEQYF. The CDR3, as DNA: TGCGCCAGCAGCTCCGGGGGGGCTAGCGGAGACGAGCAGTACTTC.

On this clone itself: Other nucleotide sequences from this sample produce the same CDR3. This chain joins TRBV5-1 and TRBJ2-1, with D tentatively TRBD2 (6 bases). The CDR3 sequence is 16 residues long. Germline V lookup: CDR1 SGHRS, CDR2 YFSETQ. Deletions cut 1 base from V and 0 bases from J, with 11 bases between. The CDR3 nucleotides are TGCGCCAGCAGCTTGTTTTCCGGGAGCTCCTACAATGAGCAGTTCTTC. Its protein product is CASSLFSGSSYNEQFF.

V is TRBV6-1 and J is TRBJ1-1; D is possibly TRBD1 (5 bases). This CDR3 has 12 residues. Deletions cut 4 bases from V and 11 bases from J, with 14 bases between. Looked up from germline, CDR1 is MNHNS and CDR2 is SASEGT. CDR3 amino acids: CASSGGAQTAFF. The DNA of the CDR3 is TGTGCCAGCAGTGGCGGGGCTCAGACGGCTTTCTTT.

This clone showed up just once. The chain recombines TRBV29-1 with TRBJ2-7; no definite D call. Germline V gene sequence: CDR1 SQVTM, CDR2 ANQGSEA. The CDR3 consists of 11 residues. Trimming stripped 5 bases from V and 3 bases from J, with 8 bases between. DNA for the CDR3: TGCAGCGTTATGCGCAGCTACGAGCAGTACTTC. This gives the protein CSVMRSYEQYF.

This chain joins TRBV30 and TRBJ1-6; possible D gene TRBD1, 5 bases. This CDR3 spans 13 amino acids. The germline CDR1 and CDR2 sequences are GTSNPN and SVGIG (reference sequence). V gave up 3 bases and J gave up 7 bases, with 10 bases separating them. The CDR3 reads CAWRLQGNSPLHF. CDR3 nucleotides: TGTGCCTGGAGGTTGCAGGGAAATTCACCCCTCCACTTT. The variable domain in full, completed from reference TRBV30 and TRBJ1-6, reads SQTIHQWPATLVQPVGSPLSLECTVEGTSNPNLYWYRQAAGRGLQLLFYSVGIGQISSEVPQNLSASRPQDRQFILSSKKLLLSDSGFYLCAWRLQGNSPLHFGNGTRLTVT.

The chain couples TRBV5-1 to TRBJ1-1; TRBD1 might be the D (6 bases). This CDR3 region has 14 residues. Per the germline V gene, CDR1 is SGHRS and CDR2 is YFSETQ. V lost 6 bases, J lost 5 bases, and 17 bases lay in between. CDR3 bases: TGCGCCAGCAAACCCACCCTCAGGGGAACTGAAGCTTTCTTT. Amino acids: CASKPTLRGTEAFF.

The J gene is TRBJ2-2, the V gene TRBV28; D is tentatively TRBD1 or TRBD2 (5 bases each). CDR1 and CDR2 (germline): MDHEN, SYDVKM. The CDR3 is 14 residues long. Trimming stripped 7 bases from V and 5 bases from J, with 14 bases between. The CDR3 spells CASMEGDVTGELFF. The DNA for the CDR3 is TGTGCCAGCATGGAAGGGGACGTAACCGGGGAGCTGTTTTTT.

This chain links TRBV18 with TRBJ2-3; weak D call: TRBD2 (6 bases). From germline, CDR1 is KGHSH and CDR2 LQKENI. The CDR3 is made up of 17 amino acids. V shed 1 base and J shed 0 bases, with 14 bases lying between them. CDR3 in DNA: TGTGCCAGCTCACCACTGACCGGGACTTCCAGCACAGATACGCAGTATTTT. This encodes CASSPLTGTSSTDTQYF.

V is TRBV5-1 and J is TRBJ2-7; the match to TRBD1 covers 8 bases. The germline gives CDR1 SGHRS, CDR2 YFSETQ. V shed 6 bases, J shed 4 bases, and the junction held 9 bases outside the gene matches. There are 14 residues in the CDR3. The CDR3 sequence is CASTLTGANYEQYF. For the CDR3, the DNA is TGCGCCAGCACCCTGACAGGGGCGAATTACGAGCAGTACTTC.

The chain uses TRBV18 and TRBJ2-6, with TRBD1 matching over 10 bases. Germline V lookup: CDR1 KGHSH, CDR2 LQKENI. This CDR3 region has 19 residues. J gave up 2 bases and V 6 bases, and 13 bases lay outside the gene matches. The CDR3 DNA follows: TGTGCCAGCTCGCCCCAACGACAGGGGGCACGGGCTGGGGCCAACGTCCTGACTTTC. Translation gives CASSPQRQGARAGANVLTF.

The chain has TRBV5-1 and TRBJ1-1, with D tentatively TRBD1 (5 bases). The V gene's germline CDR1 is SGHRS and CDR2 YFSETQ. The CDR3 sequence is 16 residues long. Trimming left V 5 bases short and J 3 bases short, with 20 bases between. The CDR3 DNA sequence: TGCGCCAGCAGAAAAGGGACCGTTGCTACAGACACTGAAGCTTTCTTT. This translates into CASRKGTVATDTEAFF.

The chain combines TRBV28 with TRBJ2-5; a weak D match, TRBD2 (6 bases). This CDR3 spans 12 amino acids. V was shortened by 8 bases and J by 5 bases, with 12 bases between the two germline ends. Looked up from germline, CDR1 is MDHEN and CDR2 is SYDVKM. CDR3: CASCSGVETQYF. The CDR3 bases are TGTGCCAGCTGTTCGGGAGTTGAGACCCAGTACTTC.

The rearrangement joins TRBV4-2 to TRBJ1-1; unclear D gene. V lost 5 bases and J 1 base, leaving 11 bases between the germline ends. This CDR3 comprises 14 residues. Germline V gives CDR1 LGHNA, CDR2 YNFKEQ. CDR3 sequence (DNA): TGTGCCAGCAGCTTGGAGGGCGGGAACACTGAAGCTTTCTTT. Its protein is CASSLEGGNTEAFF.

This clone was observed a few times. The chain carries TRBV7-9 and TRBJ1-5; no firm D call. V gave up 5 bases and J gave up 7 bases, with 12 bases separating them. The CDR3 is 13 amino acids. Germline CDR1 and CDR2: SEHNR and FQNEAQ (reference sequence). CDR3: CASSLEGEQPQHF. The CDR3 coding sequence is TGTGCCAGCAGCCTCGAGGGTGAGCAGCCCCAGCATTTT.

In this sample, this clone turned up once. The rearrangement uses TRBV7-9 and TRBJ2-1; TRBD1 agrees at 9 bases. Germline V gives CDR1 SEHNR, CDR2 FQNEAQ (reference sequence). V lost 5 bases and J lost 6; bases outside the gene matches: 8. The CDR3 sequence is 15 residues long. The CDR3 spells CASSLRDREGNEQFF. The CDR3 DNA follows: TGTGCCAGCAGCCTCCGGGACAGGGAAGGCAATGAGCAGTTCTTC.

The chain has TRBV7-2 and TRBJ1-5; tentative D call: TRBD1 (6 bases). The CDR3 is 16 residues long. Between the trimmed V and J ends, which lost 3 bases and 4 bases, there was a span of 16 bases. Germline CDR1 is SGHTA and CDR2 is FQGNSA. The CDR3 region has the DNA TGTGCCAGCAGCTTTCCGGAGGGGGTGGGGAATCAGCCCCAGCATTTT. This codes for CASSFPEGVGNQPQHF.

This sequence joins TRBV14 and TRBJ2-2, with D unclear. V lost 6 bases to trimming and J lost 1 base, with 3 bases between them. The CDR3 runs 12 residues. Per germline, CDR1 SGHDN and CDR2 FVKESK. The CDR3 loop is CASRGNTGELFF. The DNA of the CDR3 is TGTGCCAGCAGGGGGAACACCGGGGAGCTGTTTTTT.

The rearrangement links TRBV29-1 to TRBJ1-1; D gene ambiguous. The CDR3 runs 12 residues. Trimming removed 7 bases at V and 1 base at J, with 10 bases between. Germline loops: CDR1 SQVTM, CDR2 ANQGSEA. Written as DNA, the CDR3 is TGCAGCGGGTCGGGCGCGAACACTGAAGCTTTCTTT. Amino acid sequence: CSGSGANTEAFF.

The chain recombines TRBV7-2 with TRBJ2-5; D gene ambiguous. The V and J ends lost 2 bases and 2 bases respectively, with 15 bases between them. The germline CDR1 and CDR2 sequences are SGHTA and FQGNSA. The CDR3 loop spans 16 amino acids. In nucleotides, the CDR3 is TGTGCCAGCAGCTTATCGGCCCTCGGGTCACAAGAGACCCAGTACTTC. Amino acids: CASSLSALGSQETQYF.

The rearrangement joins TRBV6-5 to TRBJ1-2; TRBD1 matches 8 bases. CDR1 and CDR2 from the germline V gene are MNHEY and SVGAGI. The CDR3 runs 15 residues. Trimming removed 5 bases from V and 3 bases from J; junction bases left unmatched: 8. The CDR3 DNA reads TGTGCCAGCAGTACTACCGGGACAGGCCACTATGGCTACACCTTC. Its translation: CASSTTGTGHYGYTF.

The chain joins TRBV5-4 to TRBJ2-3, with TRBD1 matching 11 bases. The V segment lost 4 bases and the J segment 2 bases; nucleotides outside the gene matches: 6. CDR1 and CDR2 from the germline V gene are SGHNT and YYREEE (reference sequence). The CDR3 is 16 amino acids. In DNA, the CDR3 is TGTGCCAGCAGCGTGGACAGGGGGCAAGCCACAGATACGCAGTATTTT. Protein: CASSVDRGQATDTQYF.

As concerns this clone: This CDR3 is also generated by other DNA sequences in the sample. J is TRBJ2-6 and V is TRBV7-3; possibly TRBD1 or TRBD2 for D (5 bases each). Germline lookup yields CDR1 SGHTA and CDR2 FQGTGA. The CDR3 contains 15 residues. Trimming removed 2 bases at V and 0 bases at J, with 5 bases between. CDR3 sequence (DNA): TGTGCCAGCAGCTTAGGGGGCTCTGGGGCCAACGTCCTGACTTTC. Protein sequence: CASSLGGSGANVLTF.